Below are 8 T cell receptor beta chains sequenced from a single sample in a study of shared clonotypes between healthy human individuals. Repertoires were generated with immunoSEQ multiplex PCR, while TCRdb's copy carries only in-frame clones and drops some. The data contain 2,500,000 or so clones, 93% of them singletons. Source material: naive CD4+ T cells from PBMCs. The subset denotes: CD45RA+ positively selected. The receptors come from a man aged 18 to 29 in good health. Some clones in this sample may be carry-over from other donors' samples.

The chain combines TRBV15 with TRBJ2-7, with 9 bases identical to TRBD2. This CDR3 region has 17 residues. Per the germline V gene, CDR1 is LNHNV and CDR2 is YYDKDF (reference sequence). J was trimmed by 5 bases and V by 4 bases; bases with no gene match: 15. This CDR3 reads CATSTGPLAGDTDEQYF. Written as DNA, the CDR3 is TGTGCCACCAGCACGGGGCCCTTAGCGGGAGATACGGACGAGCAGTACTTC.

The gene calls are TRBV6-4 and TRBJ2-3; 7 bases are shared with TRBD1. Germline CDR1 MRHNA, CDR2 SNTAGT. V lost 4 bases, J lost 0 bases, and 1 base stayed unmatched. The CDR3 length is 14 residues. DNA of the CDR3: TGTGCCAGCAGTGGACAGGGCAGCACAGATACGCAGTATTTT. Protein product: CASSGQGSTDTQYF.

This chain uses TRBV2 with TRBJ2-5; 7 positions match TRBD2. Germline V CDR1 and CDR2: SNHLY, FYNNEI. V shed 7 bases, J shed 5 bases, and the junction held 1 base outside the gene matches. The CDR3 loop spans 11 amino acids. The CDR3 DNA reads as TGTGCCAGCACGCGGGGGGAGACCCAGTACTTC. It yields the protein CASTRGETQYF. Looking up the rest from reference TRBV2 and TRBJ2-5 gives the full variable domain: EPEVTQTPSHQVTQMGQEVILRCVPISNHLYFYWYRQILGQKVEFLVSFYNNEISEKSEIFDDQFSVERPDGSNFTLKIRSTKLEDSAMYFCASTRGETQYFGPGTRLLVL.

The V gene is TRBV9, the J gene TRBJ1-2, with TRBD1 matching 10 bases. Germline V gives CDR1 SGDLS, CDR2 YYNGEE. With V trimmed by 0 bases and J by 3 bases, 11 bases remained unmatched. The length of the CDR3 is 18 residues. CDR3 region: CASSVGGTGAGRDYGYTF. Written as DNA, the CDR3 is TGTGCCAGCAGCGTAGGTGGGACAGGGGCCGGGAGAGACTATGGCTACACCTTC.

This clone was counted once. This chain uses TRBV9 with TRBJ2-2, with D unclear. Between the trimmed V and J ends, which lost 4 bases and 6 bases, there was a span of 19 bases. CDR3 size: 16 residues. Germline V gene sequence: CDR1 SGDLS, CDR2 YYNGEE. CDR3 region: CASSPLRSAKPGELFF. The CDR3 DNA follows: TGTGCCAGCAGCCCCCTTAGGTCGGCGAAGCCCGGGGAGCTGTTTTTT.

The CDR3 reads CASSSWGGTGANYGYTF. The CDR3 coding sequence is TGTGCCAGCAGCTCCTGGGGGGGGACAGGGGCTAACTATGGCTACACCTTC. The V gene is TRBV11-2, the J gene TRBJ1-2, with 10 bases identical to TRBD1. The CDR3 runs 17 residues. Germline V gives CDR1 SGHAT, CDR2 FQNNGV. After removal of 4 bases from V and 0 bases from J, the junction contained 8 bases not matched to a gene.

CDR3 loop: CASSLRPNTEAFF. The CDR3 nucleotides are TGTGCCAGCAGTCTTCGACCTAACACTGAAGCTTTCTTT. The chain uses TRBV27 and TRBJ1-1; no clear D gene. V lost 5 bases and J lost 2, with 9 bases in between. The CDR3 loop spans 13 amino acids. Germline V gene sequence: CDR1 MNHEY, CDR2 SMNVEV (reference sequence).

This rearrangement joins TRBV28 to TRBJ2-2; 7 positions match TRBD2. Germline V gene data show CDR1 as MDHEN and CDR2 as SYDVKM. Unmatched junction bases numbered 9, after V lost 3 bases and J lost 5 bases. This CDR3 is built from 16 residues. The CDR3 bases are TGTGCCAGCAGTTTGGGGCACCTGGGGGGGACCGGGGAGCTGTTTTTT. Protein: CASSLGHLGGTGELFF.